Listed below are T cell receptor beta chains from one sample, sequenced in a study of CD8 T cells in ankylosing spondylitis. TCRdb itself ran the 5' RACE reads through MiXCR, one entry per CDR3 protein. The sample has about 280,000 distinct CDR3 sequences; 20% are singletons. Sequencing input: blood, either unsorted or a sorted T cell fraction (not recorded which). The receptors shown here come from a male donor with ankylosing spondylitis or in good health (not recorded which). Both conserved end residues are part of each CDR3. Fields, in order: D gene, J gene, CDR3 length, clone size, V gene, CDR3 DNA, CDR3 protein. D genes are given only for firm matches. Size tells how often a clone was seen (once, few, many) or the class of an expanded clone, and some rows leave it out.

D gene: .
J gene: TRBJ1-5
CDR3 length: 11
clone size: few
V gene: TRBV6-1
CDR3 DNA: TGTGCCAGCGGGGAGGTTCAGCCCCAGCATTTT
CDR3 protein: CASGEVQPQHF

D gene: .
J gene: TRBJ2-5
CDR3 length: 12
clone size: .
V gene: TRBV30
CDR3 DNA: TGTGCCTGGAGTGCGGGGAAAGAGACCCAGTACTTC
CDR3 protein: CAWSAGKETQYF

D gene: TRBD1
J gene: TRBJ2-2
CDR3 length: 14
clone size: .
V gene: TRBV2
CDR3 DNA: TGTGCCAGCAGTACACAGGGGGCGACCGGGGAGCTGTTTTTT
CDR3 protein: CASSTQGATGELFF

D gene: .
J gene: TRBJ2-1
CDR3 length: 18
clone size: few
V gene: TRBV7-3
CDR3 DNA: TGTGCCAGCAGCTTAGGGATGAGGGCTAGCACCTCCTACAATGAGCAGTTCTTC
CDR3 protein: CASSLGMRASTSYNEQFF

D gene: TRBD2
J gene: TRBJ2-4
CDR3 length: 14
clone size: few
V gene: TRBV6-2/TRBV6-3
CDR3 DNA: TGTGCCAGCAGACCCGGGACTAGCGCAAACATTCAGTACTTC
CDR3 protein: CASRPGTSANIQYF

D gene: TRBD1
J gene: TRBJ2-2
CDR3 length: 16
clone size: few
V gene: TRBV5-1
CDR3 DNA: TGCGCCAGCAGCTTGGCCTCGGACAGGGCGAGCGGGGAGCTGTTTTTT
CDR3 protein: CASSLASDRASGELFF

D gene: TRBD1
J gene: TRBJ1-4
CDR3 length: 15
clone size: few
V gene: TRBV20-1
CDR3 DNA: TGCAGTGCTAGAGTCCCCGGGACAGGCGGTGAAAAACTGTTTTTT
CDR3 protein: CSARVPGTGGEKLFF

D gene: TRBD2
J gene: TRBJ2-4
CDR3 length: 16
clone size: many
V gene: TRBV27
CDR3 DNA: TGTGCCAGCAGTTTAATCGGGGCGGGGGGGTCAAACATTCAGTACTTC
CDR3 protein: CASSLIGAGGSNIQYF

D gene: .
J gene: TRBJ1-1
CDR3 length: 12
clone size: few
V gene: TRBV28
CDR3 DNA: TGTGCCATCTGGGGGCACAACACTGAAGCTTTCTTT
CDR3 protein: CAIWGHNTEAFF

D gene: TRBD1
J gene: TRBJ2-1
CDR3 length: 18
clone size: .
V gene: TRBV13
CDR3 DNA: TGTGCCAGCAGCACCGACCCGACAGGGGGACTATCCTACAATGAGCAGTTCTTC
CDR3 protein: CASSTDPTGGLSYNEQFF

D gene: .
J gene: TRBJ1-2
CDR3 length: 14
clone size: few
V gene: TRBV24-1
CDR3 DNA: TGTGCCACCAGTGATTCTTGGATCTCCTATGGCTACACCTTC
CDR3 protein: CATSDSWISYGYTF

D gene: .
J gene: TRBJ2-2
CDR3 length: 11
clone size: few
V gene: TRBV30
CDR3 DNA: TGTGCCTGGAGCGAATCCGGGGAGCTGTTTTTT
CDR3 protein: CAWSESGELFF

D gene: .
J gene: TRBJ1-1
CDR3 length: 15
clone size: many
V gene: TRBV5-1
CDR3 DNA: TGCGCCAGCAGCTTGGGTACAGGGTTGAACACTGAAGCTTTCTTT
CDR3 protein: CASSLGTGLNTEAFF

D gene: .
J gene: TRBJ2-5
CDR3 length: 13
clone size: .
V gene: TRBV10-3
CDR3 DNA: TGTGCCATCAGTGGACAGAACTCAGAGACCCAGTACTTC
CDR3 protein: CAISGQNSETQYF

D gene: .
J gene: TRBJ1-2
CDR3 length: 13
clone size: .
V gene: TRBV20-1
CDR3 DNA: TGCAGTGCTAGTCTCAGCTCGAACTATGGCTACACCTTC
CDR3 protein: CSASLSSNYGYTF

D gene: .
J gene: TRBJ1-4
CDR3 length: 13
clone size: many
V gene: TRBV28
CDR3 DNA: TGTGCCACCGTAGACAGCCTGAATGAAAAACTGTTTTTT
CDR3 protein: CATVDSLNEKLFF

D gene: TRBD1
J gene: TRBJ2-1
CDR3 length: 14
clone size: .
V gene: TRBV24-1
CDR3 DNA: TGTGCCACCAGCACTACAGGGGCGGTCAATGAGCAGTTCTTC
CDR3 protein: CATSTTGAVNEQFF